What follows are 3 T cell receptor beta chains derived from one specimen sequenced in a study of T cell responses to AZD1222 COVID-19 vaccine. Sequenced by immunoSEQ multiplex PCR; TCRdb stores in-frame clones only, minus some. The sample has 110,000 to 150,000 clones, roughly 91% seen once. The sample consisted of peripheral blood, taken on day 0 of AZD1222 vaccination. The source of these receptors is an adult in good health.

This chain joins TRBV5-1 and TRBJ1-2; 10 nucleotides agree with TRBD1. Germline CDR1 SGHRS, CDR2 YFSETQ. CDR3 length equals 15 residues. After removal of 4 bases from V and 3 bases from J, the junction contained 6 bases not matched to a gene. Here the CDR3 reads CASSVGQGKDYGYTF. In nucleotides, the CDR3 is TGCGCCAGCAGCGTGGGACAGGGGAAGGACTATGGCTACACCTTC.

The chain uses TRBV11-3 and TRBJ1-2, with TRBD1 matching 7 bases. The CDR3 has 12 residues. The germline CDR1 and CDR2 sequences are SGHNT and YENEEA. V dropped 5 bases and J dropped 8; count of bases not matched to a gene: 5. The chain's CDR3 is CASSATGVGYTF. Written as DNA, the CDR3 is TGTGCCAGCAGCGCAACAGGGGTGGGCTACACCTTC.

The chain combines TRBV19 with TRBJ1-2; no clear D. Germline V lookup: CDR1 LNHDA, CDR2 SQIVND (reference sequence). Trimming pared 4 bases from V and 3 bases from J, leaving 6 bases between. The CDR3 is 12 amino acids. CDR3 residues: CASSTSYYGYTF. CDR3 nucleotide sequence: TGTGCCAGTAGTACGTCCTACTATGGCTACACCTTC.